This T cell receptor (beta chain) was sequenced in a study of blood T cell repertoires in COVID-19. From germline, CDR1 is SGHRS and CDR2 YFSETQ. The CDR3 spans 14 residues. Trimming pared 4 bases from V and 8 bases from J, leaving 18 bases between. Method: immunoSEQ multiplex PCR; TCRdb's copy keeps in-frame clones and lacks some. The sample contains under 150,000 clones, about 79% of which appear only once. This sequence originates from a woman aged 45-65 years who had recovered from COVID-19. This chain joins TRBV5-1 and TRBJ1-2; D is uncertain. Sequencing input: PBMCs or T cells enriched from blood (not recorded which). DNA of the CDR3: TGCGCCAGCAGCCCCCGGGAGCTGAAGGACGGCTACACCTTC. Protein: CASSPRELKDGYTF.